These T cell receptor beta chains were read from a single sample in a study of technical replicates of blood from a handful of donors. TCRdb's table, derived via immunoSEQ multiplex PCR, lists solely in-frame clones and lacks some. The sample carries about 88,000 clones, 80% to 95% recorded once. Sequencing used T cells isolated from PBMCs. These receptors all stem from a human donor in good health. The CDR3 runs from the conserved cysteine through the conserved F or W. The D gene is left open where the match is weak. Only some rows state a clone size, as once, few, many or a class for expanded clones.

>TRBD1|TRBJ1-2|TRBV11-2|.
TGTGCCAGCAGCCCAGTTAGGATACAGGGGGGGGCCTATGGCTACACCTTC
CASSPVRIQGGAYGYTF
>.|TRBJ1-2|TRBV18|.
TGTGCCAGCTCTCTGGGCGACGTCCGATATGGCTACACCTTC
CASSLGDVRYGYTF
>.|TRBJ1-5|TRBV4-1|.
TGCGCCAGCAGCCGAACTCGCGGTCAGCCCCAGCATTTT
CASSRTRGQPQHF
>TRBD2|TRBJ2-3|TRBV6-5|.
TGTGCCAGCAGTTATACGGGGGGGAGCACAGATACGCAGTATTTT
CASSYTGGSTDTQYF
>TRBD1|TRBJ2-3|TRBV7-9|.
TGTGCCAGCCAGGACAGGAGCACAGATACGCAGTATTTT
CASQDRSTDTQYF
>.|TRBJ1-1|TRBV19|.
TGTGCCAGTAGCTCAGGGGTTTACTACACTGAAGCTTTCTTT
CASSSGVYYTEAFF
>TRBD1|TRBJ1-2|TRBV4-1|.
TGCGCCAGCAGCCAGGGACAGGGGAATGGCTACACCTTC
CASSQGQGNGYTF
>.|TRBJ2-2|TRBV6-5|.
TGTGCCAGCAGTTACGCCGGGACATATCACACCGGGGAGCTGTTTTTT
CASSYAGTYHTGELFF
>.|TRBJ2-7|TRBV18|.
TGTGCCAGCTCACCATCTAGGGTATTGGGCAGGGCGGAAGAGCAGTACTTC
CASSPSRVLGRAEEQYF
>.|TRBJ1-2|TRBV6-5|.
TGTGCCAGCGCCGCGCCTATGAATACTAACTATGGCTACACCTTC
CASAAPMNTNYGYTF
>.|TRBJ1-5|TRBV28|.
TGTGCCAGCAGCGCGGACTGGAATCAGCCCCAGCATTTT
CASSADWNQPQHF
>.|TRBJ2-3|TRBV10-1|.
TGCGCCAGCAGTGACGACCCCGAACTAAGCACAGATACGCAGTATTTT
CASSDDPELSTDTQYF
>TRBD2|TRBJ2-7|TRBV5-6|.
TGTGCCAGCAGCTTACCATCAGGACTAGCAGGCGAGCAGTACTTC
CASSLPSGLAGEQYF
>.|TRBJ2-1|TRBV19|.
TGTGCCAGTACCATCACCCAGTCGTTCAATGAGCAGTTCTTC
CASTITQSFNEQFF
>.|TRBJ1-3|TRBV7-6|once
TGTGCCAGCAGTCCGGGGAGAATCGATGGAAACACCATATATTTT
CASSPGRIDGNTIYF
>.|TRBJ2-1|TRBV27|.
TGTGCCAGCGGGGCGGGAACAAACCTTTACAATGAGCAGTTCTTC
CASGAGTNLYNEQFF
>TRBD2|TRBJ2-1|TRBV29-1|.
TGCAGCGCCCTGACTAGCGGGTACAATGAGCAGTTCTTC
CSALTSGYNEQFF
>.|TRBJ2-1|TRBV30|once
TGTGCCTGGAGTCGGGTCGCGCGGGGGACACAAACTATTTACAATGAGCAGTTCTTC
CAWSRVARGTQTIYNEQFF
>.|TRBJ2-7|TRBV9|once
TGTGCCAGCAGCGCCACATTCGACAGTCCCTACGAGCAGTACTTC
CASSATFDSPYEQYF
>TRBD2|TRBJ2-6|TRBV5-1|.
TGCGCCAGCACCACTAGCGGGAGTAGCTCTGGGGCCAACGTCCTGACTTTC
CASTTSGSSSGANVLTF
>.|TRBJ1-5|TRBV5-8|.
TGTGCCAGCAGCTTTTGGGAGGAGAATCAGCCCCAGCATTTT
CASSFWEENQPQHF
>.|TRBJ2-1|TRBV28|.
TGTGCCAGCAGTCGGGGGTATGAGCAGTTCTTC
CASSRGYEQFF